This is a list of T cell receptor beta chains from one sample in a study of T cells expressing NK-cell markers. TCRdb re-called the 5' RACE reads; every CDR3 protein appears as one record, without DNA. In all, the sample yields roughly 160,000 distinct CDR3 sequences. Source material: blood T cells: a sorted CD56 or NKG2C T cell subset, CD4+ or CD8+ T cells, or bulk PBMC T cells (not recorded which). The receptors were gathered from a woman between 18 and 69 years old in good health. CDR3s include the opening cysteine and the closing phenylalanine or tryptophan. The order of the fields is V gene, J gene, CDR3 protein.

V: TRBV6-1; J: TRBJ2-7; CDR3: CASRPPVTGTYEQYF
V: TRBV7-8; J: TRBJ2-1; CDR3: CASSPREQITYEQFF
V: TRBV3-1; J: TRBJ2-1; CDR3: CASSPRTIGSNEQFF
V: TRBV27; J: TRBJ2-5; CDR3: CASSPSGRKTQYF
V: TRBV5-1; J: TRBJ2-3; CDR3: CASRRGVSTDTQYF
V: TRBV12-3/TRBV12-4; J: TRBJ2-5; CDR3: CASSPNDPAETQYF
V: TRBV15; J: TRBJ2-7; CDR3: CATSREPGQGYEQYF
V: TRBV12-3/TRBV12-4; J: TRBJ1-2; CDR3: CASTGEMAGGYTF
V: TRBV19; J: TRBJ1-2; CDR3: CASSINRVNYGYTF
V: TRBV6-5; J: TRBJ1-4; CDR3: CASRPRSGKLFF
V: TRBV2; J: TRBJ1-1; CDR3: CASNPGQGAKAFF
V: TRBV2; J: TRBJ2-1; CDR3: CASSRDHYNEQFF
V: TRBV5-6; J: TRBJ2-2; CDR3: CASSWGDLRGELFF
V: TRBV12-3/TRBV12-4; J: TRBJ2-3; CDR3: CASSYFQRDTDTQYF
V: TRBV2; J: TRBJ1-1; CDR3: CASSTGTGRTEAFF
V: TRBV4-2; J: TRBJ2-1; CDR3: CASSLRTGGRLYNEQFF
V: TRBV20-1; J: TRBJ1-2; CDR3: CSAPEQGANGYTF
V: TRBV4-1; J: TRBJ2-6; CDR3: CASSRAGLALRANVLTF
V: TRBV9; J: TRBJ2-1; CDR3: CASSVGSGLSYNEQFF
V: TRBV30; J: TRBJ1-1; CDR3: CAWSKELFTEAFF
V: TRBV18; J: TRBJ2-3; CDR3: CASSSVAGVSADTQYF
V: TRBV7-9; J: TRBJ2-1; CDR3: CALEGGAVSYNEQFF
V: TRBV5-1; J: TRBJ2-1; CDR3: CASSSSTAYEQFF
V: TRBV3-1; J: TRBJ2-7; CDR3: CASSQGLAGQNEQYF
V: TRBV11-2; J: TRBJ2-5; CDR3: CASSLGWGTGQETQYF
V: TRBV5-1; J: TRBJ2-1; CDR3: CASSPHPNRGHGRNEQFF
V: TRBV2; J: TRBJ2-3; CDR3: CASSKTSGKTDTQYF
V: TRBV7-2; J: TRBJ1-2; CDR3: CASSLRQQGGGYTF
V: TRBV20-1; J: TRBJ2-1; CDR3: CSANGLESYNEQFF
V: TRBV20-1; J: TRBJ1-1; CDR3: CSALQENTEAFF
V: TRBV7-2; J: TRBJ2-1; CDR3: CASSTAGGNSNEQFF
V: TRBV30; J: TRBJ1-5; CDR3: CAWSVGGEGQPQHF
V: TRBV10-3; J: TRBJ2-2; CDR3: CAIRAPNTGELFF
V: TRBV18; J: TRBJ1-2; CDR3: CASSPPSYREGGYTF
V: TRBV12-3/TRBV12-4; J: TRBJ2-7; CDR3: CASSWTSGKFEQYF
V: TRBV6-6; J: TRBJ2-7; CDR3: CASSYGVAYEQYF
V: TRBV5-6; J: TRBJ1-1; CDR3: CASSPVRGSTEAFF
V: TRBV4-1; J: TRBJ2-1; CDR3: CASSLYGSFYNEQFF
V: TRBV20-1; J: TRBJ1-1; CDR3: CSARDVRDSNTEAFF
V: TRBV15; J: TRBJ2-1; CDR3: CATRSYNEQFF
V: TRBV3-1; J: TRBJ2-1; CDR3: CASSVGLAGFDEQFF
V: TRBV27; J: TRBJ1-5; CDR3: CASSLSGVLDQPQHF
V: TRBV6-1; J: TRBJ2-7; CDR3: CASSPTSGVNEQYF
V: TRBV9; J: TRBJ2-1; CDR3: CASSVFEGTSNGEQFF
V: TRBV11-2; J: TRBJ1-1; CDR3: CASRHRDLNTEAFF
V: TRBV4-2; J: TRBJ2-5; CDR3: CAISQGEREGRETQYF